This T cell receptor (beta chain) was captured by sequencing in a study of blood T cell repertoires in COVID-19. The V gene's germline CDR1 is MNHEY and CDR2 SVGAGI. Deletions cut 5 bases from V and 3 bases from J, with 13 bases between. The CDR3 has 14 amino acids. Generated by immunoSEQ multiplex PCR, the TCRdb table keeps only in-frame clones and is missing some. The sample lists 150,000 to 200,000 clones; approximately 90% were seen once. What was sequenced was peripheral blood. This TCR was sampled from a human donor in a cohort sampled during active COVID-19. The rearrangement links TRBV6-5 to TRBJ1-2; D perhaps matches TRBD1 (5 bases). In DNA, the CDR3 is TGTGCCAGCAGTCCCCGGGACTCAGACTATGGCTACACCTTC. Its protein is CASSPRDSDYGYTF.